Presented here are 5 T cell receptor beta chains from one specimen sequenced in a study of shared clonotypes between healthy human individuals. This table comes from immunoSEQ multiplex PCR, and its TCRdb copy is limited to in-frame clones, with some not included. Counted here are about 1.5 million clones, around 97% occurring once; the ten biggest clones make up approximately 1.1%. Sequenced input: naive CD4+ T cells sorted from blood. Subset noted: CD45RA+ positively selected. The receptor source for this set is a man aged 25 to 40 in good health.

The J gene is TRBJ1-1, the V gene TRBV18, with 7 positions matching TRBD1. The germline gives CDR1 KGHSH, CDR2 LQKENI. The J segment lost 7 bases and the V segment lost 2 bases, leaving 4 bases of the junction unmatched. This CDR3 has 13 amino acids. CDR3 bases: TGTGCCAGCTCACCAGATCGACAGGGTGAAGCTTTCTTT. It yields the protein CASSPDRQGEAFF.

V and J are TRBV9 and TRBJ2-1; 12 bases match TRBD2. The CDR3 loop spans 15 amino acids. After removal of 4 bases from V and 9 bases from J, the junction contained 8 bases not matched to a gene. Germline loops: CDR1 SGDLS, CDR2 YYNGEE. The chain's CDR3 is CASSPRLAGDGEQFF. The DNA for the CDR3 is TGTGCCAGCAGCCCTCGACTAGCGGGAGACGGTGAGCAGTTCTTC.

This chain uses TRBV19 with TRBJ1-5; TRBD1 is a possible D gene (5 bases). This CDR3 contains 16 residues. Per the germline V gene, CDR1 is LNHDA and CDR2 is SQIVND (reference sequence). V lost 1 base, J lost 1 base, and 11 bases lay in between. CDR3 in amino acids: CASSIVGRASNQPQHF. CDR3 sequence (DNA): TGTGCCAGTAGTATAGTGGGCAGGGCCAGCAATCAGCCCCAGCATTTT.

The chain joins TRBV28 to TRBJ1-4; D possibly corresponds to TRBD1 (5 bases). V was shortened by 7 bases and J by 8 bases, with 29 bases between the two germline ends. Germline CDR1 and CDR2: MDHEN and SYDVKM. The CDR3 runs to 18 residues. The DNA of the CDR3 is TGTGCCAGCACATCTCCGGGACGGACCCTCTCCGGACGCGAAAAACTGTTTTTT. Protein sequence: CASTSPGRTLSGREKLFF. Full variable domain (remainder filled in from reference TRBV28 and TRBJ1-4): DVKVTQSSRYLVKRTGEKVFLECVQDMDHENMFWYRQDPGLGLRLIYFSYDVKMKEKGDIPEGYSVSREKKERFSLILESASTNQTSMYLCASTSPGRTLSGREKLFFGSGTQLSVL.

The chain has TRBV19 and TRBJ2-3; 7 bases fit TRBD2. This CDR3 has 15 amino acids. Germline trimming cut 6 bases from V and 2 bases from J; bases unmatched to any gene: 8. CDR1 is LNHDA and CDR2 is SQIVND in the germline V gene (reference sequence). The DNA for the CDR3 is TGTGCCAGTAGCGAGCGGGGCCTGGTCACAGATACGCAGTATTTT. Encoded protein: CASSERGLVTDTQYF.